This T cell receptor beta chain is from a study of blood T cells in healthy people across ages. About the study: Template switching recovered approximately one barcoded beta molecule for every two T cells.

A second PCR, run for about 6 to 11 cycles, used a sample-barcoded 5' primer plus a J-beta primer mix. One entry per CDR3 protein results from TCRdb running MiXCR on the 5' RACE reads. The table includes hundreds of thousands of distinct CDR3 sequences, under 40% detected once. In each sample, at least 7 million PBMCs were isolated. Samples each yielded at least 5 micrograms of total RNA. This CDR3 has 16 residues. A remark on this clonotype: Its antigen is not identified. One base away lies a much larger clone, so this may be a sequencing read error.

General observations from the study: Observed TCR beta diversity per million T cells went down as age went up. This fall followed a roughly linear course with age.

The specimen was blood. This receptor was obtained from a man aged 18 to 30 in good health. The V and J genes are TRBV12-3 or TRBV12-4 and TRBJ2-1; no firm D call. The J call is in doubt because the DNA end fits TRBJ2-7 better. CDR3 sequence reads: CASSADGYTTYNEQYF. For the CDR3, the DNA is TGTGCCAGCAGTGCGGATGGGTACACTACCTACAATGAGCAGTACTTC.